This record covers a single T cell receptor (beta chain). Some clones are missing from TCRdb's copy, which holds only in-frame ones; the method was immunoSEQ multiplex PCR. Of over 250,000 clones in the sample, approximately 86% were seen once. Germline lookup yields CDR1 SNHLY and CDR2 FYNNEI. Trimming left V 6 bases short and J 5 bases short, with 22 bases between. The CDR3 is 17 amino acids. The sample comes from a study of blood T cell repertoires in COVID-19. This sequence joins TRBV2 and TRBJ2-2; TRBD2 is a possible D gene (7 bases). The sequenced sample was PBMCs or T cells enriched from blood (not recorded which). The clonotype comes from a young woman who had recovered from COVID-19. In nucleotides, the CDR3 is TGTGCCAGCAGCCAAGGGGGGGCCCGCCGAGGGACCGGGGAGCTGTTTTTT. Encoded protein: CASSQGGARRGTGELFF.